Shown below are 27 T cell receptor beta chains from a single sample sequenced in a study of T cells in tumors after PD-1 blockade. Some clones are missing from TCRdb's copy, which holds only in-frame ones; the method was immunoSEQ multiplex PCR. The sample lists approximately 47,000 clones, approximately 79% seen once, with 7.5% to 9.5% in the top ten. The sequences come from PBMCs, collected before anti-PD-1 therapy. These receptors originate from a human donor with advanced basal cell or squamous cell carcinoma (not recorded which).

The rearrangement joins TRBV29-1 to TRBJ1-1, with D unclear. From germline, CDR1 is SQVTM and CDR2 ANQGSEA. This CDR3 is built from 11 residues. The ends were cut back, 4 bases at V and 7 bases at J, with 10 bases in the middle. CDR3 protein: CSVGADGEAFF. In nucleotides, the CDR3 is TGCAGCGTTGGGGCGGACGGTGAAGCTTTCTTT.

The chain employs TRBV19 and TRBJ1-5; 7 positions match TRBD1. CDR3 length: 15 residues. After removal of 1 base from V and 5 bases from J, the junction contained 5 bases not matched to a gene. CDR1 is LNHDA, CDR2 SQIVND, per germline (reference sequence). CDR3 in amino acids: CASSIVRDSYQPQHF. The CDR3 DNA sequence: TGTGCCAGTAGTATAGTCAGGGACAGTTATCAGCCCCAGCATTTT. The variable domain in full, with the rest retrieved from reference TRBV19 and TRBJ1-5, is DGGITQSPKYLFRKEGQNVTLSCEQNLNHDAMYWYRQDPGQGLRLIYYSQIVNDFQKGDIAEGYSVSREKKESFPLTVTSAQKNPTAFYLCASSIVRDSYQPQHFGDGTRLSIL.

About this clone: Germline and junction disagree at one end, which may indicate a read error. This sample includes further DNA sequences coding for the same CDR3. The chain joins TRBV4-1 to TRBJ2-2, with 12 nucleotides matching TRBD2. This CDR3 has 15 residues. Germline V gene data show CDR1 as MGHRA and CDR2 as YSYEKL. The CDR3 DNA reads TGCGCCAGCAGCCCTAGGACTAGCGGGATGGGGGAGTTGTTTTTT. Its translation is CASSPRTSGMGELFF.

The chain recombines TRBV2 with TRBJ2-7, with a possible D match to TRBD2 (5 bases). From germline, CDR1 is SNHLY and CDR2 FYNNEI. The ends were cut back, 4 bases at V and 5 bases at J, with 6 bases in the middle. This CDR3 has 11 residues. CDR3 sequence reads: CASSGGHEQYF. The CDR3 DNA follows: TGTGCCAGCAGTGGAGGGCACGAGCAGTACTTC. The full variable domain, in which reference TRBV2 and TRBJ2-7 provide the parts outside the CDR3, is EPEVTQTPSHQVTQMGQEVILRCVPISNHLYFYWYRQILGQKVEFLVSFYNNEISEKSEIFDDQFSVERPDGSNFTLKIRSTKLEDSAMYFCASSGGHEQYFGPGTRLTVT.

J is TRBJ2-1 and V is TRBV5-1, with D uncertain. The CDR3 is 15 residues long. Germline V gene data show CDR1 as SGHRS and CDR2 as YFSETQ. V was cut by 3 bases and J by 9 bases, with 19 bases left in between. CDR3 nucleotides: TGCGCCAGCAGCTCCGCAGGCTCGACCCCGCGTGAGCAGTTCTTC. Its protein product is CASSSAGSTPREQFF. The variable domain in full, with the rest retrieved from reference TRBV5-1 and TRBJ2-1, is KAGVTQTPRYLIKTRGQQVTLSCSPISGHRSVSWYQQTPGQGLQFLFEYFSETQRNKGNFPGRFSGRQFSNSRSEMNVSTLELGDSALYLCASSSAGSTPREQFFGPGTRLTVL.

This clone was counted between two and nine times. The V call is TRBV19, the J call TRBJ1-1, with D maybe TRBD1 (5 bases). The germline V gene has CDR1 LNHDA and CDR2 SQIVND (reference sequence). The CDR3 spans 14 residues. V lost 5 bases and J 1 base, leaving 11 bases between the germline ends. CDR3 sequence: CASSWPDRNTEAFF. CDR3 in DNA: TGTGCCAGTAGTTGGCCCGACAGGAACACTGAAGCTTTCTTT.

The rearrangement joins TRBV5-1 to TRBJ1-1; 7 bases line up with TRBD1. V shed 3 bases and J 0 bases; nucleotides not matched to a gene: 8. Per germline, CDR1 SGHRS and CDR2 YFSETQ. This CDR3 spans 16 amino acids. This chain's CDR3 is CASSSGQTTLNTEAFF. CDR3 DNA: TGCGCCAGCAGCTCGGGACAGACTACACTGAACACTGAAGCTTTCTTT.

This sequence joins TRBV28 and TRBJ2-7; a possible D gene is TRBD2 (6 bases). Trimming removed 6 bases from V and 0 bases from J, with 15 bases in between. This CDR3 is 15 amino acids long. Germline lookup yields CDR1 MDHEN and CDR2 SYDVKM. In DNA form, the CDR3 reads TGTGCCAGCAGCCCATGGGGTAGCGGCTCCTACGAGCAGTACTTC. Translation gives CASSPWGSGSYEQYF.

This clone has more than one count but fewer than ten. The chain combines TRBV7-2 with TRBJ2-7, with unresolved D. The V end lost 2 bases, the J end lost 5 bases, and 13 bases lay between the germline ends. The germline V gene has CDR1 SGHTA and CDR2 FQGNSA. The CDR3 extends over 14 amino acids. CDR3 sequence reads: CASSLNGLVDEQYF. CDR3 DNA sequence: TGTGCCAGCAGCTTAAACGGTCTTGTGGACGAGCAGTACTTC.

This clone was detected only a few times. The genes are TRBV2 and TRBJ1-6; D is possibly TRBD1 (5 bases). Germline V gene sequence: CDR1 SNHLY, CDR2 FYNNEI. V was pared by 7 bases and J by 9 bases, with 13 bases between. This CDR3 spans 13 amino acids. The CDR3 DNA reads TGTGCCAGCAAGCGACAGACGATTTCACCCCTCCACTTT. Its translation is CASKRQTISPLHF.

This chain uses TRBV3-1 (or the pseudogene TRBV3-2) with TRBJ1-2, with 9 bases aligning to TRBD1. This CDR3 contains 16 residues. The junction had 6 bases not matched to a gene; V was cut back by 0 bases and J by 4 bases. The V gene's germline CDR1 is LGHDT and CDR2 YNNKEL (reference sequence). The CDR3 reads CASSQDLGQGLYGYTF. The CDR3 coding sequence is TGTGCCAGCAGCCAAGATTTGGGACAGGGCCTCTATGGCTACACCTTC.

The chain uses TRBV19 and TRBJ2-3; TRBD1 matches at 9 bases. The CDR3 has 14 residues. Looked up from germline, CDR1 is LNHDA and CDR2 is SQIVND (reference sequence). V lost 5 bases to trimming and J lost 5 bases; unmatched junction nucleotides: 5. The CDR3 loop reads CASSSGTGKDTQYF. The CDR3 DNA sequence: TGTGCCAGTAGTTCCGGGACAGGGAAAGATACGCAGTATTTT.

The rearrangement joins TRBV19 to TRBJ1-5; 12 bases match TRBD1. CDR3 length equals 15 residues. The J segment lost 6 bases and the V segment lost 5 bases, leaving 5 bases of the junction unmatched. The V gene's germline CDR1 is LNHDA and CDR2 SQIVND (reference sequence). CDR3 amino acids: CASSVGTGGSQPQHF. Written as DNA, the CDR3 is TGTGCCAGTAGTGTCGGGACAGGGGGCTCTCAGCCCCAGCATTTT.

The V gene is TRBV5-8, the J gene TRBJ2-3, with 14 positions matching TRBD2. J gave up 6 bases and V 5 bases, and 8 bases lay outside the gene matches. This CDR3 region has 16 residues. Per germline, CDR1 SGHTS and CDR2 YDEGEE. As DNA, the CDR3 is TGTGCCAGCAGTTTTGTCGGGACTAGCGGGAGTGATACGCAGTATTTT. It translates to CASSFVGTSGSDTQYF.

The chain recombines TRBV12-3 or TRBV12-4 with TRBJ1-2; D is uncertain. V lost 1 base to trimming and J lost 1 base, with 4 bases between them. The CDR3 sequence is 13 residues long. The CDR3 reads CASSLGDNYGYTF. In DNA, the CDR3 is TGTGCCAGCAGTTTAGGAGATAACTATGGCTACACCTTC.

A few counts support this clone. V usage is TRBV24-1 and J usage is TRBJ2-5; D gene uncertain. V was shortened by 9 bases and J by 0 bases, with 10 bases between the two germline ends. Germline V gene sequence: CDR1 KGHDR, CDR2 SFDVKD. This CDR3 region has 13 residues. In DNA form, the CDR3 reads TGTGCCACCGAAAACAGCTACCAAGAGACCCAGTACTTC. This translates into CATENSYQETQYF.

This chain links TRBV6-1 with TRBJ1-1; perhaps TRBD1 as D (6 bases). V was trimmed by 0 bases and J by 4 bases, leaving 9 bases between them. The CDR3 has 14 residues. Germline loops: CDR1 MNHNS, CDR2 SASEGT. For the CDR3, the DNA is TGTGCCAGCAGTGAAGCAGGGGGGATCACTGAAGCTTTCTTT. Protein sequence: CASSEAGGITEAFF.

The chain employs TRBV7-9 and TRBJ2-3, with 9 bases identical to TRBD2. The J segment lost 0 bases and the V segment lost 8 bases, leaving 12 bases of the junction unmatched. CDR1 is SEHNR, CDR2 FQNEAQ, per germline (reference sequence). This CDR3 is 17 amino acids long. CDR3 coding DNA: TGTGCCAGCGGGCAGCGGGGGGCTCTCGAGAGCACAGATACGCAGTATTTT. Its protein is CASGQRGALESTDTQYF.

The chain links TRBV27 to TRBJ2-7, with a possible D match to TRBD2 (6 bases). This CDR3 has 15 residues. V lost 2 bases to trimming and J lost 7 bases, with 18 bases between them. CDR1 MNHEY and CDR2 SMNVEV come from the germline V gene (reference sequence). The CDR3 DNA sequence: TGTGCCAGCAGTTTAAGCCCGGGACTCCCGGGGGAGCAGTACTTC. It encodes CASSLSPGLPGEQYF.

This sequence joins TRBV5-1 and TRBJ2-2; 7 bases line up with TRBD2. The CDR3 is 16 residues long. V lost 4 bases, J lost 0 bases, and 6 bases stayed unmatched. Germline V gene data show CDR1 as SGHRS and CDR2 as YFSETQ. The DNA for the CDR3 is TGCGCCAGCAGCATACTAGCGACCGCGAACACCGGGGAGCTGTTTTTT. It translates to CASSILATANTGELFF.

This clone was seen once. This chain links TRBV14 with TRBJ1-6; D not certain. This CDR3 has 12 amino acids. Germline V gene sequence: CDR1 SGHDN, CDR2 FVKESK. V was clipped by 0 bases and J by 15 bases, with 9 bases between them. CDR3 DNA: TGTGCCAGCAGCCAAGATTGGGCGGACCTCCACTTT. It specifies CASSQDWADLHF.

This sequence joins TRBV19 and TRBJ2-5; TRBD2 matches 8 bases. The CDR3 is made up of 14 amino acids. V was pared by 6 bases and J by 5 bases, with 8 bases of the junction left unmatched. Looked up from germline, CDR1 is LNHDA and CDR2 is SQIVND (reference sequence). The CDR3 coding sequence is TGTGCCAGTAGCCGGGGGGGCCGCGACGAGACCCAGTACTTC. Translation: CASSRGGRDETQYF.

This clone was seen many times. The chain couples TRBV7-9 to TRBJ1-2; 8 nucleotides align to TRBD1. CDR1 and CDR2 (germline): SEHNR, FQNEAQ (reference sequence). The ends lost 1 base at V and 4 bases at J; junction bases unmatched: 8. This CDR3 comprises 16 residues. CDR3 loop: CASSLGGQDFSYGYTF. In DNA form, the CDR3 reads TGTGCCAGCAGCTTAGGGGGACAGGACTTTAGCTATGGCTACACCTTC.

The rearrangement joins TRBV7-2 to TRBJ2-5, with 8 positions matching TRBD2. The germline V gene encodes CDR1 SGHTA and CDR2 FQGNSA. J gave up 5 bases and V 3 bases, and 8 bases lay outside the gene matches. This CDR3 has 15 residues. This CDR3 reads CASSFDGGAIETQYF. The CDR3 DNA follows: TGTGCCAGCAGCTTCGACGGGGGGGCCATTGAGACCCAGTACTTC.

V is TRBV6-6 and J is TRBJ2-3; a possible D gene is TRBD2 (7 bases). This CDR3 has 18 amino acids. Trimming left V 5 bases short and J 6 bases short, with 27 bases between. Germline CDR1 MNHNY, CDR2 SVGAGI (reference sequence). The CDR3 nucleotides are TGTGCCAGCAGTCACCACCGGGCGTTGGGGGGGGCGGACGATACGCAGTATTTT. This gives the protein CASSHHRALGGADDTQYF.

With regard to this clone: A read error may account for a junction end that differs from germline. The chain is built from TRBV6-5 and TRBJ2-7; a weak D match, TRBD2 (5 bases). Germline V gene data show CDR1 as MNHEY and CDR2 as SVGAGI. The CDR3 is 12 amino acids. The CDR3 here is CVSSYAGYEQYF. The CDR3 region has the DNA TGTGTCAGCAGTTACGCGGGCTACGAGCAGTACTTC.

CDR3 coding DNA: TGTGCCAGTAGTTTAGGGACAGGGAGCACCGGGGAGCTGTTTTTT. Protein sequence: CASSLGTGSTGELFF. The chain has TRBV19 and TRBJ2-2; 9 positions match TRBD1. Germline V CDR1 and CDR2: LNHDA, SQIVND (reference sequence). Unmatched junction bases numbered 5, after V lost 5 bases and J lost 4 bases. This CDR3 has 15 amino acids.